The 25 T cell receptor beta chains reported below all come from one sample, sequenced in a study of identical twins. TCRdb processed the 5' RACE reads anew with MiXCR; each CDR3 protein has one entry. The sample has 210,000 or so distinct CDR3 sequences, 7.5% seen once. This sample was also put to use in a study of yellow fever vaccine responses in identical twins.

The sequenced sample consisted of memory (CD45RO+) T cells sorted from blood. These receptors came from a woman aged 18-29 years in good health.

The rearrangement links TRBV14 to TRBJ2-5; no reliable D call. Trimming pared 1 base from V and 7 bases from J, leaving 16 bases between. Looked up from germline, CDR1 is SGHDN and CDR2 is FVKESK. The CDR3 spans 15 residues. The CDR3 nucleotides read TGTGCCAGCAGCCAAGCGGCGATAACAAGATCGACCCAGTACTTC. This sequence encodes CASSQAAITRSTQYF.

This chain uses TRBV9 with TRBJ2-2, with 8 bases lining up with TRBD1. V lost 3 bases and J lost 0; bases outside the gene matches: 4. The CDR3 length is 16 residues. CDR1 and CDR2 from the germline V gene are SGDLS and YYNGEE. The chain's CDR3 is CASSAPQGANTGELFF. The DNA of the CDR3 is TGTGCCAGCAGCGCACCACAGGGGGCGAACACCGGGGAGCTGTTTTTT. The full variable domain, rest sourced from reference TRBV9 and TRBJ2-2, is DSGVTQTPKHLITATGQRVTLRCSPRSGDLSVYWYQQSLDQGLQFLIQYYNGEERAKGNILERFSAQQFPDLHSELNLSSLELGDSALYFCASSAPQGANTGELFFGEGSRLTVL.

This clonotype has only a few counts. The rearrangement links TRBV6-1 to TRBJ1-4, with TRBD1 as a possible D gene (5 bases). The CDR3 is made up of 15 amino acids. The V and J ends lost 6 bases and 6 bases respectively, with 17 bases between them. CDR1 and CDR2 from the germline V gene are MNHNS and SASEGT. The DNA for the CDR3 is TGTGCCAGCAGCAATTCCAGGGAGTTGGATGAAAAACTGTTTTTT. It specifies CASSNSRELDEKLFF.

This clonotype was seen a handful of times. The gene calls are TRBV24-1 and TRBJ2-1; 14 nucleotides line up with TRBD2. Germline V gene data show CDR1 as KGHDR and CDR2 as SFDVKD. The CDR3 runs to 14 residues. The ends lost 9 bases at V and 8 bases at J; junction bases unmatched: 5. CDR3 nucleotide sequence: TGTGCCACCCGCAGGGGACTAGCGGGGGATGAGCAGTTCTTC. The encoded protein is CATRRGLAGDEQFF.

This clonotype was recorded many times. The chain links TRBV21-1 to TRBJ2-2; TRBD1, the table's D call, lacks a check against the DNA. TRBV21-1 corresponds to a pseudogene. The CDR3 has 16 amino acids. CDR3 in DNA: TGTGCCAGCAGCAAAAACTTCGGGACGAACACCGGGGAGCTGTTTTTT. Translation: CASSKNFGTNTGELFF.

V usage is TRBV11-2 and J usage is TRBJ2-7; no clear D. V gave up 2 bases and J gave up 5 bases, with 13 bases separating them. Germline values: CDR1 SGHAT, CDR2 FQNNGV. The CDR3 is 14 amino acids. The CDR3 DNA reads TGTGCCAGCAGCTTAAGTTCACTTTCCAACGAGCAGTACTTC. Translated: CASSLSSLSNEQYF. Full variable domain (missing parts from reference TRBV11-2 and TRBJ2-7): EAGVAQSPRYKIIEKRQSVAFWCNPISGHATLYWYQQILGQGPKLLIQFQNNGVVDDSQLPKDRFSAERLKGVDSTLKIQPAKLEDSAVYLCASSLSSLSNEQYFGPGTRLTVT.

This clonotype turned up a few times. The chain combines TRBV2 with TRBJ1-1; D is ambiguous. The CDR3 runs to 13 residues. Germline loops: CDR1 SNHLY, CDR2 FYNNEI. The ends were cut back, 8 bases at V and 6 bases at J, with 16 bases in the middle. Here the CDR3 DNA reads TGTGCCAGCTTATTTCCGCCGAGTCCTGAAGCTTTCTTT. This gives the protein CASLFPPSPEAFF.

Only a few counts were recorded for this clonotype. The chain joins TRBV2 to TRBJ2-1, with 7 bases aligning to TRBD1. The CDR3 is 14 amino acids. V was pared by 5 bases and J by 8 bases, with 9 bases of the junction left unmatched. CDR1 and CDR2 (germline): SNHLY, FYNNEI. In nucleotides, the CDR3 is TGTGCCAGCAGTCGGGTCCCAGGGGGACATGAGCAGTTCTTC. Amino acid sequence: CASSRVPGGHEQFF. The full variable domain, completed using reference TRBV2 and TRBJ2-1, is EPEVTQTPSHQVTQMGQEVILRCVPISNHLYFYWYRQILGQKVEFLVSFYNNEISEKSEIFDDQFSVERPDGSNFTLKIRSTKLEDSAMYFCASSRVPGGHEQFFGPGTRLTVL.

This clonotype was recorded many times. CDR3 protein: CASTPSGANVLTF. CDR3 DNA sequence: TGTGCCAGCACCCCGTCTGGGGCCAACGTCCTGACTTTC. J is TRBJ2-6 and V is TRBV12-3 or TRBV12-4; unclear D gene. The CDR3 has 13 residues. With 7 bases removed from V and 1 base from J, the gap between germline ends came to 5 bases.

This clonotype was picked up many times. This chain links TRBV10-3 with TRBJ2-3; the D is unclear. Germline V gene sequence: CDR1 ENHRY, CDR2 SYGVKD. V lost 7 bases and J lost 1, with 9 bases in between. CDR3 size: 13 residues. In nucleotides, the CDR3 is TGTGCCATCAACAATGTGGGCACAGATACGCAGTATTTT. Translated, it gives CAINNVGTDTQYF.

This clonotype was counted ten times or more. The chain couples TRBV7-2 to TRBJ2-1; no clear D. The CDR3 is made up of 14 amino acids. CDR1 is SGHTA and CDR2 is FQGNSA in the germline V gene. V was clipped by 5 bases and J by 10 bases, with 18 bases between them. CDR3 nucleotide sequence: TGTGCCAGCAGCCCCCCGCAGTCAGGTGTAGAGCAGTTCTTC. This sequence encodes CASSPPQSGVEQFF.

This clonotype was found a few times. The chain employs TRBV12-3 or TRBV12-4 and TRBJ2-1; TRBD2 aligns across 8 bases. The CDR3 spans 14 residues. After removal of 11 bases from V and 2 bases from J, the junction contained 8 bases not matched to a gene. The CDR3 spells CALQGGGTYNEQFF. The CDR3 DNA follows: TGTGCCCTGCAGGGCGGGGGGACCTACAATGAGCAGTTCTTC.

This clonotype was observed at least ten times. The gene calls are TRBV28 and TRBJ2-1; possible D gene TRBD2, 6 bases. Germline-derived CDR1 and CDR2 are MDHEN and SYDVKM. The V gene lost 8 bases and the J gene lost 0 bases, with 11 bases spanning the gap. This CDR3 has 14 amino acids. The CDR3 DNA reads TGTGCCAGCGTTCCCGGGAGCTCCTACAATGAGCAGTTCTTC. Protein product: CASVPGSSYNEQFF.

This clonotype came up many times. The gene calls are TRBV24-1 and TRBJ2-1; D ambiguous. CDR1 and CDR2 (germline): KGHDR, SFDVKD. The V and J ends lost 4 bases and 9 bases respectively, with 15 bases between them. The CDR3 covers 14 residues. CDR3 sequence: CATSEPLTGPEQFF. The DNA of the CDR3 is TGTGCCACCAGTGAGCCCTTAACGGGTCCTGAGCAGTTCTTC.

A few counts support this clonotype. In DNA form, the CDR3 reads TGTGCCAGCAGCTCCAACAGGGGAAATGGCTACACCTTC. This sequence encodes CASSSNRGNGYTF. The V gene is TRBV7-3, the J gene TRBJ1-2; 7 bases agree with TRBD1. The length of the CDR3 is 13 residues. J lost 6 bases, V lost 4 bases, and 5 bases had no gene match. Germline CDR1 is SGHTA and CDR2 is FQGTGA.

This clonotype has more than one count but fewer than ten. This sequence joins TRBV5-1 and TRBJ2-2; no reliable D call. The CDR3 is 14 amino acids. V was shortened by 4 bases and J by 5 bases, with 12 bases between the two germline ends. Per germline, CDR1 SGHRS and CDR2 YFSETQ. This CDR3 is CASSLRVGTGELFF. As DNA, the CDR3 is TGCGCCAGCAGCCTCAGAGTGGGTACCGGGGAGCTGTTTTTT.

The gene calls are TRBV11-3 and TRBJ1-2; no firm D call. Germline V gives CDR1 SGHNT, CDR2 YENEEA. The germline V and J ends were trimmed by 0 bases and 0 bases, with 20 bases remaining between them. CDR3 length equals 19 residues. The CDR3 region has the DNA TGTGCCAGCAGCTTAGATGGCCCGCTAAAGCCCCCGGCTAACTATGGCTACACCTTC. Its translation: CASSLDGPLKPPANYGYTF.

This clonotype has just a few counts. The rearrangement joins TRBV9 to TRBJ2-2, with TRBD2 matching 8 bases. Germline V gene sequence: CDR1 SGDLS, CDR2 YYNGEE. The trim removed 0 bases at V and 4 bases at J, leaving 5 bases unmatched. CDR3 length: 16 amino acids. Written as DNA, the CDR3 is TGTGCCAGCAGCGTAGGAATCGGGAGGGCCACCGGGGAGCTGTTTTTT. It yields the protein CASSVGIGRATGELFF.

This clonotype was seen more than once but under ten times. The CDR3 DNA sequence: TGTGCCAGCAAACGGACAGACACCGGGGAGCTGTTTTTT. Translated, it gives CASKRTDTGELFF. This chain connects TRBV6-6 to TRBJ2-2; the D gene is possibly TRBD1 (6 bases). This CDR3 comprises 13 residues. V lost 7 bases and J lost 3, with 9 bases in between. CDR1 and CDR2 (germline): MNHNY, SVGAGI (reference sequence).

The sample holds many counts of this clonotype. The DNA for the CDR3 is TGCAGTGCTAGCCCCCTATTTGGGCAGTACGAGCAGTACTTC. It translates to CSASPLFGQYEQYF. This chain connects TRBV20-1 to TRBJ2-7; D is uncertain. The length of the CDR3 is 14 residues. Germline assignment: CDR1 DFQATT and CDR2 SNEGSKA (reference sequence). V lost 3 bases and J lost 4, with 16 bases in between.

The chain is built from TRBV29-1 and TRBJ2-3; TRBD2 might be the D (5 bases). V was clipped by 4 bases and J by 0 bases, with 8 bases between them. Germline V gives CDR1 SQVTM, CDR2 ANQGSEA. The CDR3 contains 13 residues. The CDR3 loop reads CSVGGSSTDTQYF. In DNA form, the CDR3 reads TGCAGCGTTGGCGGGTCTAGCACAGATACGCAGTATTTT.

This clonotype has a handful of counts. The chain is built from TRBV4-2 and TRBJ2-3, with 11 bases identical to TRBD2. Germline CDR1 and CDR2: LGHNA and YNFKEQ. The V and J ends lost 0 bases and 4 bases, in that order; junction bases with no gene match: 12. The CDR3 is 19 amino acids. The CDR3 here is CASSQDAQRLAGRSDTQYF. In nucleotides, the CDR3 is TGTGCCAGCAGCCAAGATGCCCAAAGACTAGCGGGGAGATCAGATACGCAGTATTTT.

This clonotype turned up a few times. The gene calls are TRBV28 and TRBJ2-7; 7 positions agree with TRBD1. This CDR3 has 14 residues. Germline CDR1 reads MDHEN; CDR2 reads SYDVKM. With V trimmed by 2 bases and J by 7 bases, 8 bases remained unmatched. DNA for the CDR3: TGTGCCAGCAGTTTAATCGGCAGGGGGAGAGAGCAGTACTTC. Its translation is CASSLIGRGREQYF.

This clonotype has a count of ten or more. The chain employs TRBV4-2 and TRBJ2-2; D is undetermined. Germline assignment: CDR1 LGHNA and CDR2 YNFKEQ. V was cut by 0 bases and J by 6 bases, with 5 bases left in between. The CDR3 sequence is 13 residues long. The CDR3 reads CASSQDLAGELFF. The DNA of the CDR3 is TGTGCCAGCAGCCAAGATCTCGCCGGGGAGCTGTTTTTT.

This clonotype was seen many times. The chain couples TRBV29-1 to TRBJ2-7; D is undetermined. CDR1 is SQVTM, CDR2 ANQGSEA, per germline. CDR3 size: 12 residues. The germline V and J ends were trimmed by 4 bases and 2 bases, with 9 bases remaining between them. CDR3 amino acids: CSVAIGTYEQYF. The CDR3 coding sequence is TGCAGCGTTGCGATTGGTACCTACGAGCAGTACTTC.